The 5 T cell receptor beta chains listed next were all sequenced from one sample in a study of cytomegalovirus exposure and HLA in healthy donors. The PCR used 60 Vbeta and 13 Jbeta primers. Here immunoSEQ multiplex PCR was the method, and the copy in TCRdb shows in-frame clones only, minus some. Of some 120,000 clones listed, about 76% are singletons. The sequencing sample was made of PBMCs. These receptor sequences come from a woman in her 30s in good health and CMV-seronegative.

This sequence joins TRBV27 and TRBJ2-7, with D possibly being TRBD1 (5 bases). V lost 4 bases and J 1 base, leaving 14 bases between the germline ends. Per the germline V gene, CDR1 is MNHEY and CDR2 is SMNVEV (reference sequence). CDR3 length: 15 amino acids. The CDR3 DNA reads TGTGCCAGCAGTTACTCCCAGGGTTCATCCTACGAGCAGTACTTC. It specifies CASSYSQGSSYEQYF.

The CDR3 sequence: CASSFRDRGGDEQFF. CDR3 DNA: TGCGCCAGCAGCTTCCGGGACAGGGGCGGGGATGAGCAGTTCTTC. This chain links TRBV4-3 with TRBJ2-1; 10 bases fit TRBD1. Unmatched junction bases numbered 9, after V lost 5 bases and J lost 8 bases. Germline lookup yields CDR1 LGHNA and CDR2 YSLEER. The CDR3 loop spans 15 amino acids.

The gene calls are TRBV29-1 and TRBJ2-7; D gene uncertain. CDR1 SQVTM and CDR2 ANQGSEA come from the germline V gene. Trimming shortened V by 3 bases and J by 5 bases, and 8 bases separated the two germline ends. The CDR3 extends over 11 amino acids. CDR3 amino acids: CSVERRNEQYF. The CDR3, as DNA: TGCAGCGTTGAGCGGAGAAACGAGCAGTACTTC.

As DNA, the CDR3 is TGCGCCAGCAGCCAAAGAATCGGCGGGAACTCCTACGAGCAGTACTTC. Its translation: CASSQRIGGNSYEQYF. V and J are TRBV4-1 and TRBJ2-7, with D maybe TRBD2 (6 bases). The V end lost 2 bases, the J end lost 0 bases, and 14 bases lay between the germline ends. There are 16 residues in the CDR3. Germline V CDR1 and CDR2: MGHRA, YSYEKL.

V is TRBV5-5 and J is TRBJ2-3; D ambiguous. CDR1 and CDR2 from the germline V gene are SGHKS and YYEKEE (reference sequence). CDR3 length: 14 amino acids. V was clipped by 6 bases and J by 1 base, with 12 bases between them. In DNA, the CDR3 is TGTGCCAGCACCCCCCTGGGCGGCACAGATACGCAGTATTTT. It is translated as CASTPLGGTDTQYF. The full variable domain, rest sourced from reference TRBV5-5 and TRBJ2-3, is DAGVTQSPTHLIKTRGQQVTLRCSPISGHKSVSWYQQVLGQGPQFIFQYYEKEERGRGNFPDRFSARQFPNYSSELNVNALLLGDSALYLCASTPLGGTDTQYFGPGTRLTVL.